Each of the 32 T cell receptor beta chains below was sequenced from the same sample in a study of blood T cell repertoires in COVID-19. Sequencing was performed with immunoSEQ multiplex PCR; in TCRdb, only in-frame clones are kept and a portion is missing. The sample carries fewer than 200,000 clones, roughly 80% recorded once. The specimen was PBMCs or T cells enriched from blood (not recorded which). These receptors all stem from a woman aged 50 to 60 who had recovered from COVID-19.

V is TRBV5-1 and J is TRBJ1-2; TRBD1 aligns across 9 bases. From germline, CDR1 is SGHRS and CDR2 YFSETQ. The V segment lost 3 bases and the J segment 4 bases; nucleotides outside the gene matches: 13. CDR3 size: 17 residues. CDR3 in DNA: TGCGCCAGCAGCTCTGGACAGGGGCTAAGGGATGTCTATGGCTACACCTTC. Amino acid sequence: CASSSGQGLRDVYGYTF.

This clone has just one count. The rearrangement links TRBV6-2 or TRBV6-3 to TRBJ2-7; a weak D match, TRBD2 (5 bases). V shed 6 bases and J shed 7 bases, with 22 bases lying between them. Germline CDR1 is MNHEY and CDR2 is SVGEGT. The CDR3 is 15 residues long. DNA of the CDR3: TGTGCCAGCAGCCCGAAAGGATCCCAGCGGATGGAGCAGTACTTC. Amino acid sequence: CASSPKGSQRMEQYF.

The V and J genes are TRBV7-9 and TRBJ2-3, with TRBD2 matching 12 bases. J gave up 0 bases and V 5 bases, and 6 bases lay outside the gene matches. CDR3 length: 17 amino acids. Germline lookup yields CDR1 SEHNR and CDR2 FQNEAQ (reference sequence). CDR3 sequence reads: CASSHRTSGTSTDTQYF. Here the CDR3 DNA reads TGTGCCAGCAGCCATCGGACTAGCGGGACTAGCACAGATACGCAGTATTTT.

V and J are TRBV11-3 and TRBJ2-2; 7 nucleotides agree with TRBD2. The CDR3 totals 16 residues. Germline CDR1 is SGHNT and CDR2 is YENEEA. Trimming removed 0 bases from V and 3 bases from J; junction bases left unmatched: 4. The CDR3 sequence is CASSLDPSGYTGELFF. CDR3 in DNA: TGTGCCAGCAGCTTAGATCCTAGCGGATACACCGGGGAGCTGTTTTTT. The whole variable domain, remainder taken from reference TRBV11-3 and TRBJ2-2, is EAGVVQSPRYKIIEKKQPVAFWCNPISGHNTLYWYLQNLGQGPELLIRYENEEAVDDSQLPKDRFSAERLKGVDSTLKIQPAELGDSAVYLCASSLDPSGYTGELFFGEGSRLTVL.

As DNA, the CDR3 is TGTGCCGCACGACTAGCGGCACACAATGAGCAGTTCTTC. Protein product: CAARLAAHNEQFF. This chain connects TRBV7-2 to TRBJ2-1; TRBD2 matches 9 bases. From germline, CDR1 is SGHTA and CDR2 FQGNSA. With 11 bases clipped from V and 5 bases from J, the junction kept 7 bases outside the gene matches. The CDR3 runs to 13 residues.

This clone was counted a single time. The genes are TRBV10-3 and TRBJ1-2; 10 bases match TRBD1. V gave up 5 bases and J gave up 3 bases; unmatched junction bases: 9. The CDR3 covers 16 residues. Germline CDR1 reads ENHRY; CDR2 reads SYGVKD. The CDR3 sequence is CAISPDQGQGDYGYTF. The CDR3 DNA reads TGTGCCATCAGTCCCGATCAAGGACAGGGGGACTATGGCTACACCTTC.

This clone was observed a few times. The chain has TRBV6-5 and TRBJ1-6; D gene ambiguous. This CDR3 has 14 amino acids. CDR1 is MNHEY and CDR2 is SVGAGI in the germline V gene. Trimming stripped 3 bases from V and 2 bases from J, with 5 bases between. CDR3 protein: CASSYRTYNSPLHF. The CDR3 DNA reads as TGTGCCAGCAGTTATCGTACCTATAATTCACCCCTCCACTTT.

The gene calls are TRBV4-2 and TRBJ2-2; 9 positions match TRBD2. CDR3 length: 16 amino acids. Looked up from germline, CDR1 is LGHNA and CDR2 is YNFKEQ. J lost 0 bases, V lost 4 bases, and 3 bases had no gene match. CDR3 residues: CASSPTSGSNTGELFF. The CDR3 DNA is TGTGCCAGCAGCCCCACTAGCGGGTCGAACACCGGGGAGCTGTTTTTT.

The genes are TRBV5-8 and TRBJ2-1; no firm D call. The CDR3 sequence is 15 residues long. V lost 4 bases and J lost 0, with 11 bases in between. Per germline, CDR1 SGHTS and CDR2 YDEGEE. CDR3: CASSPEFSSYNEQFF. The CDR3 nucleotides read TGTGCCAGCAGCCCGGAGTTCAGCTCCTACAATGAGCAGTTCTTC.

The V gene is TRBV4-3, the J gene TRBJ1-6; D remains ambiguous. The V gene's germline CDR1 is LGHNA and CDR2 YSLEER. This CDR3 is 15 amino acids long. V lost 0 bases, J lost 7 bases, and 10 bases lay in between. In nucleotides, the CDR3 is TGCGCCAGCAGCCAAGAGCGGAGTGGAAATTCACCCCTCCACTTT. It is translated as CASSQERSGNSPLHF.

This clone appeared a few times. J is TRBJ1-4 and V is TRBV19; D ambiguous. V was cut by 6 bases and J by 1 base, with 9 bases left in between. CDR1 is LNHDA and CDR2 is SQIVND in the germline V gene (reference sequence). The CDR3 runs 14 residues. CDR3 DNA: TGTGCCAGTAGCCAGTCCTTAACTAATGAAAAACTGTTTTTT. Translation gives CASSQSLTNEKLFF.

The rearrangement joins TRBV7-2 to TRBJ2-7; 10 bases align to TRBD1. Germline loops: CDR1 SGHTA, CDR2 FQGNSA. The CDR3 is 13 amino acids. Losses at the gene ends were 1 base for V and 6 bases for J; bases not matched to a gene: 0. This chain's CDR3 is CASSLGDRGEQYF. CDR3 nucleotides: TGTGCCAGCAGCTTAGGGGACAGGGGCGAGCAGTACTTC.

The chain uses TRBV27 and TRBJ1-5; tentative D call: TRBD1 (6 bases). There are 15 residues in the CDR3. Germline V CDR1 and CDR2: MNHEY, SMNVEV (reference sequence). The V gene lost 5 bases and the J gene lost 9 bases, with 20 bases spanning the gap. CDR3 loop: CASSAMDSAKGPQHF. CDR3 bases: TGTGCCAGCAGTGCGATGGACAGCGCTAAGGGGCCCCAGCATTTT.

This clone was seen more than once but under ten times. The chain combines TRBV28 with TRBJ1-2, with TRBD1 as a possible D gene (6 bases). CDR3 size: 13 residues. CDR1 and CDR2 (germline): MDHEN, SYDVKM. V lost 4 bases and J lost 6, with 12 bases in between. The CDR3 nucleotides are TGTGCCAGCAGTTCGGGGGGCGCGGATGGCTACACCTTC. Encoded protein: CASSSGGADGYTF.

The chain recombines TRBV7-3 with TRBJ2-1, with D uncertain. Trimming removed 2 bases from V and 6 bases from J, with 8 bases in between. This CDR3 has 13 amino acids. Germline CDR1 reads SGHTA; CDR2 reads FQGTGA. The CDR3, as DNA: TGTGCCAGCAGCTTAGTGCGAGGCAATGAGCAGTTCTTC. Translating it yields CASSLVRGNEQFF.

J is TRBJ2-1 and V is TRBV28; D uncertain. Germline V gene data show CDR1 as MDHEN and CDR2 as SYDVKM. This CDR3 spans 15 amino acids. Trimming removed 3 bases at V and 0 bases at J, with 9 bases between. The CDR3 spells CASSLLESSYNEQFF. CDR3 nucleotides: TGTGCCAGCAGTTTGCTGGAGAGCTCCTACAATGAGCAGTTCTTC.

This chain uses TRBV7-3 with TRBJ2-1; no reliable D call. Trimming shortened V by 5 bases and J by 2 bases, and 13 bases separated the two germline ends. Germline V lookup: CDR1 SGHTA, CDR2 FQGTGA. The CDR3 spans 15 residues. The chain's CDR3 is CASSPLGGTYNEQFF. Here the CDR3 DNA reads TGTGCCAGCAGCCCCCTCGGCGGTACCTACAATGAGCAGTTCTTC.

The CDR3 loop reads CASSAPRGETQYF. In DNA form, the CDR3 reads TGTGCCAGCAGCGCGCCGAGAGGGGAGACCCAGTACTTC. The chain has TRBV9 and TRBJ2-5; TRBD2 might be the D (5 bases). This CDR3 region has 13 residues. The ends were cut back, 3 bases at V and 5 bases at J, with 11 bases in the middle. Germline-derived CDR1 and CDR2 are SGDLS and YYNGEE.

This sequence joins TRBV5-1 and TRBJ2-3; 12 nucleotides match TRBD2. The ends lost 5 bases at V and 3 bases at J; junction bases unmatched: 4. Germline CDR1 reads SGHRS; CDR2 reads YFSETQ. This CDR3 has 15 residues. The DNA for the CDR3 is TGCGCCAGCAGGTTGACTAGCGGGAGTACAGATACGCAGTATTTT. Protein product: CASRLTSGSTDTQYF.

CDR3 region: CASSLSGVPTDTQYF. As DNA, the CDR3 is TGCGCCAGCAGCCTCTCGGGAGTTCCCACAGATACGCAGTATTTT. The rearrangement uses TRBV5-1 and TRBJ2-3, with a possible D match to TRBD2 (6 bases). Trimming removed 4 bases at V and 2 bases at J, with 14 bases between. The germline V gene encodes CDR1 SGHRS and CDR2 YFSETQ. This CDR3 contains 15 residues.

The chain carries TRBV3-1 (or the pseudogene TRBV3-2) and TRBJ2-5; D remains ambiguous. This CDR3 comprises 11 residues. V was cut by 4 bases and J by 7 bases, with 7 bases left in between. Germline loops: CDR1 LGHDT, CDR2 YNNKEL (reference sequence). The CDR3 loop is CASSLGLTQYF. The CDR3, as DNA: TGTGCCAGCAGCCTGGGCCTGACCCAGTACTTC.

The CDR3 here is CASSFRGNNQPQHF. The CDR3 DNA is TGTGCCAGCAGTTTCAGGGGGAACAATCAGCCCCAGCATTTT. The chain recombines TRBV27 with TRBJ1-5; TRBD1 agrees at 7 bases. V trimming: 3 bases; J trimming: 3 bases; junction bases outside the gene matches: 2. The CDR3 is 14 residues long. Germline CDR1 reads MNHEY; CDR2 reads SMNVEV (reference sequence).

The rearrangement links TRBV5-4 to TRBJ2-5, with 12 bases that match TRBD2. The CDR3 is made up of 16 amino acids. Unmatched junction bases numbered 8, after V lost 3 bases and J lost 5 bases. Germline CDR1 SGHNT, CDR2 YYREEE (reference sequence). The CDR3 bases are TGTGCCAGCAGCTCACCGACTAGCGGGAGCGGTGAGACCCAGTACTTC. This encodes CASSSPTSGSGETQYF.

The CDR3 loop reads CATSRTSGRDEQFF. In DNA, the CDR3 is TGTGCCACCAGCAGGACTAGCGGGAGGGATGAGCAGTTCTTC. The rearrangement joins TRBV15 to TRBJ2-1; 14 bases match TRBD2. V lost 3 bases, J lost 8 bases, and 0 bases stayed unmatched. CDR1 LNHNV and CDR2 YYDKDF come from the germline V gene (reference sequence). The CDR3 totals 14 residues.

The rearrangement links TRBV5-1 to TRBJ1-6; D unresolved. The CDR3 runs 17 residues. The V end was cut by 0 bases, the J end by 0 bases, with 10 bases between. Germline V lookup: CDR1 SGHRS, CDR2 YFSETQ. The CDR3 loop is CASSLGPESSYNSPLHF. The CDR3 region has the DNA TGCGCCAGCAGCTTGGGGCCGGAGAGCTCCTATAATTCACCCCTCCACTTT.

V and J are TRBV10-3 and TRBJ1-1, with 11 bases matching TRBD1. Trimming removed 6 bases from V and 6 bases from J; junction bases left unmatched: 9. Germline V gene sequence: CDR1 ENHRY, CDR2 SYGVKD. The CDR3 contains 15 residues. CDR3 nucleotides: TGTGCCATCAGCCGAGGACAGGGGGCTCTCTCTGAAGCTTTCTTT. Translating gives CAISRGQGALSEAFF.

The chain combines TRBV7-9 with TRBJ1-4, with 7 positions matching TRBD1. Germline V CDR1 and CDR2: SEHNR, FQNEAQ (reference sequence). This CDR3 is built from 13 residues. Losses at the gene ends were 10 bases for V and 0 bases for J; bases not matched to a gene: 2. DNA of the CDR3: TGTGCCATAACAGGGGCAACTAATGAAAAACTGTTTTTT. This encodes CAITGATNEKLFF. Full variable domain (missing parts from reference TRBV7-9 and TRBJ1-4): DTGVSQNPRHKITKRGQNVTFRCDPISEHNRLYWYRQTLGQGPEFLTYFQNEAQLEKSRLLSDRFSAERPKGSFSTLEIQRTEQGDSAMYLCAITGATNEKLFFGSGTQLSVL.

This chain uses TRBV28 with TRBJ1-3; D perhaps matches TRBD1 (5 bases). CDR1 is MDHEN, CDR2 SYDVKM, per germline. This CDR3 has 14 residues. V lost 5 bases and J lost 0, with 8 bases in between. CDR3 sequence reads: CASSKTDSGNTIYF. Written as DNA, the CDR3 is TGTGCCAGCAGTAAGACAGACTCTGGAAACACCATATATTTT.

The rearrangement uses TRBV6-5 and TRBJ1-5, with 8 bases identical to TRBD1. Germline CDR1 is MNHEY and CDR2 is SVGAGI. The CDR3 sequence is 14 residues long. Losses at the gene ends were 5 bases for V and 6 bases for J; bases not matched to a gene: 6. The CDR3, as DNA: TGTGCCAGCAGTCTACAGGGGGTAGGTCAGCCCCAGCATTTT. It is translated as CASSLQGVGQPQHF.

The rearrangement joins TRBV7-8 to TRBJ1-2; TRBD1 matches at 7 bases. CDR1 and CDR2 (germline): SGHVS, FQNEAQ. Trimming at V came to 5 bases and at J to 3 bases, leaving 6 bases not matched to a gene. This CDR3 is 14 amino acids long. CDR3 loop: CASSINRGDYGYTF. DNA for the CDR3: TGTGCCAGCAGCATAAACAGGGGCGACTATGGCTACACCTTC.

The chain is built from TRBV7-2 and TRBJ1-3; TRBD1 matches at 11 bases. The CDR3 sequence is 13 residues long. Losses at the gene ends were 10 bases for V and 6 bases for J; bases not matched to a gene: 5. The V gene's germline CDR1 is SGHTA and CDR2 FQGNSA. The CDR3 sequence: CATRGQGANTIYF. The CDR3 DNA reads TGTGCCACCCGTGGACAGGGGGCAAACACCATATATTTT.

The rearrangement joins TRBV5-1 to TRBJ2-2; no definite D call. From germline, CDR1 is SGHRS and CDR2 YFSETQ. Trimming removed 0 bases at V and 9 bases at J, with 9 bases between. The CDR3 sequence is 13 residues long. This CDR3 is CASSLDSSRELFF. For the CDR3, the DNA is TGCGCCAGCAGCTTGGACTCAAGCCGGGAGCTGTTTTTT. The complete variable domain, with remaining parts taken from reference TRBV5-1 and TRBJ2-2, reads KAGVTQTPRYLIKTRGQQVTLSCSPISGHRSVSWYQQTPGQGLQFLFEYFSETQRNKGNFPGRFSGRQFSNSRSEMNVSTLELGDSALYLCASSLDSSRELFFGEGSRLTVL.